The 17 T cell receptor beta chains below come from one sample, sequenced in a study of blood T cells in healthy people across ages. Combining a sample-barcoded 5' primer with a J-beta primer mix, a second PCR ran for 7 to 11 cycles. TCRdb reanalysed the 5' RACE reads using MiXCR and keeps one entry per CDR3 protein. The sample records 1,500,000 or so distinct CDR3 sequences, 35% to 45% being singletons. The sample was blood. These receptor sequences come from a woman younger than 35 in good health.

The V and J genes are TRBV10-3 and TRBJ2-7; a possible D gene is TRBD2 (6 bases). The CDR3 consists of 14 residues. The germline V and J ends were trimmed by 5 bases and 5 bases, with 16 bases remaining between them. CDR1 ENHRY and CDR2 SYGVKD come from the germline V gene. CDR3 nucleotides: TGTGCCATCAGTTTCCTCCGGGGGTTCCACGAGCAGTACTTC. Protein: CAISFLRGFHEQYF.

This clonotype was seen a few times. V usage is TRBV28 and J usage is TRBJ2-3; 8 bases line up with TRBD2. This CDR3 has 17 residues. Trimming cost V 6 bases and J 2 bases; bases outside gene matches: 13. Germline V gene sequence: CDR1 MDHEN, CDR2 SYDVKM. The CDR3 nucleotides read TGTGCCAGCAGCCCACTCGGGGGCGGGAGGTACACAGATACGCAGTATTTT. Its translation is CASSPLGGGRYTDTQYF.

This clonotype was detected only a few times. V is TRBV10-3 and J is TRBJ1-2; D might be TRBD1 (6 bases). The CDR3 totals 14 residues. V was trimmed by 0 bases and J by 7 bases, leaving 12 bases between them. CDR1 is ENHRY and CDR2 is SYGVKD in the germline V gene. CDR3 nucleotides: TGTGCCATCAGTGAGTCCTGGGACACAGCTGGCTACACCTTC. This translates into CAISESWDTAGYTF.

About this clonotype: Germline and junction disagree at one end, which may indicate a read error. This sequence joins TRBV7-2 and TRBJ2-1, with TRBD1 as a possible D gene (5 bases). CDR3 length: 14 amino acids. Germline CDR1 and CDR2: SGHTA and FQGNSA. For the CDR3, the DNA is TGTGCCAGCTCCGGTGGGGCGTATTACAATGAGCGGTTCTTC. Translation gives CASSGGAYYNERFF.

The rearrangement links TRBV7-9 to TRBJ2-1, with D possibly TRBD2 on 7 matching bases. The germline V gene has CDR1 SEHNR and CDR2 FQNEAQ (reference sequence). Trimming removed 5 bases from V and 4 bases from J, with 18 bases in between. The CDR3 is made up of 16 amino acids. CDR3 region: CASSPTRGLLYNEQFF. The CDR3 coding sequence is TGTGCCAGCAGCCCCACGCGGGGGCTACTTTACAATGAGCAGTTCTTC.

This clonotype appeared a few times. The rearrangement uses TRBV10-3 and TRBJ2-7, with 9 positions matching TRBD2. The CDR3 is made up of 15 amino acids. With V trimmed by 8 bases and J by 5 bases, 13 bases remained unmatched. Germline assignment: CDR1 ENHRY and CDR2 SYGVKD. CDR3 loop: CAIRSGRVGRDEQYF. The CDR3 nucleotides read TGTGCCATCCGTAGCGGGAGAGTGGGAAGGGACGAGCAGTACTTC.

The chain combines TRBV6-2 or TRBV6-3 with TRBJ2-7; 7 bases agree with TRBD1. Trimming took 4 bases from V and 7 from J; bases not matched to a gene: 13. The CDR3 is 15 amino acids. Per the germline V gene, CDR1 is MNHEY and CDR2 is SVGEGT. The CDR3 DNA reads TGTGCCAGCAGTTGGGACAGACCCTTGGATGGGGAGCAGTACTTC. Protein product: CASSWDRPLDGEQYF.

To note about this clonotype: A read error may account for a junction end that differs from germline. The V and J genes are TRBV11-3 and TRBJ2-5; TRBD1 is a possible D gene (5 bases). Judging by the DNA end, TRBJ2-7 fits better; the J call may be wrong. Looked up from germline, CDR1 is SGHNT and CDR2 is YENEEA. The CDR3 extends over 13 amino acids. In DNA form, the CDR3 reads TGTGCCAGCAGCGTAGACCCCAGGGACGAGCAGTACTTC. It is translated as CASSVDPRDEQYF.

The CDR3 spells CASSDRGGLGTEAFF. CDR3 DNA sequence: TGTGCCAGCAGCGACCGAGGGGGCCTGGGCACTGAAGCTTTCTTT. The chain combines TRBV9 with TRBJ1-1, with 7 bases aligning to TRBD1. Germline V CDR1 and CDR2: SGDLS, YYNGEE. CDR3 length: 15 residues. The V gene end was trimmed by 3 bases and the J gene end by 4 bases; junction bases not matched to a gene: 9.

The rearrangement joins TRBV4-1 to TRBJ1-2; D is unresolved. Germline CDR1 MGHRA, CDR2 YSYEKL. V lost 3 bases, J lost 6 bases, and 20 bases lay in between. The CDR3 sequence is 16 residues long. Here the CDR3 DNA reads TGCGCCAGCAGCCACCACCTTTTTGTAGGGTGGCATGGCTACACCTTC. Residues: CASSHHLFVGWHGYTF.

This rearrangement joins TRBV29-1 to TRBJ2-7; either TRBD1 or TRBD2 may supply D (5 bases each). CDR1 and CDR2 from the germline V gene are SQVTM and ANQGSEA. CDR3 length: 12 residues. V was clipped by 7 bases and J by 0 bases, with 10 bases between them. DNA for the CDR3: TGCAGCGCCGGGGACCTCTCCTACGAGCAGTACTTC. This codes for CSAGDLSYEQYF.

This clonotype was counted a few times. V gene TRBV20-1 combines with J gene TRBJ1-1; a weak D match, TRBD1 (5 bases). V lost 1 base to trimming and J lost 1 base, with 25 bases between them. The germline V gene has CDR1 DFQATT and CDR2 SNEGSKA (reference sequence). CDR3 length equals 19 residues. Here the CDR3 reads CSARGVSGLKPTENTEAFF. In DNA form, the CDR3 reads TGCAGTGCTAGAGGGGTATCGGGTTTAAAACCGACAGAGAACACTGAAGCTTTCTTT.

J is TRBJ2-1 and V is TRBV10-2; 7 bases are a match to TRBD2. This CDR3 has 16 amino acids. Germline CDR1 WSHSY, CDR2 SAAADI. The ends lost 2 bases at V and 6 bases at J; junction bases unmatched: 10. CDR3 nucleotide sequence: TGCGCCAGCAGTGAGCCGACTAGCAGGTGGGGCAATGAGCAGTTCTTC. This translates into CASSEPTSRWGNEQFF.

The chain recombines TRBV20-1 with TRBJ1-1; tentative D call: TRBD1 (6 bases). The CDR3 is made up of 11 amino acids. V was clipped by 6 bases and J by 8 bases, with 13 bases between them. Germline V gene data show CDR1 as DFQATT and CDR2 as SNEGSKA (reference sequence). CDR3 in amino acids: CSAMRTAEAFF. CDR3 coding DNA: TGCAGTGCCATGCGGACAGCCGAAGCTTTCTTT.

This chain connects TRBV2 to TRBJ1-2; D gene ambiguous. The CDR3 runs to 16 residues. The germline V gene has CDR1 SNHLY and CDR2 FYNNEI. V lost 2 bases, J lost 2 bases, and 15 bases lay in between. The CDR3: CASSERGSDLNYGYTF. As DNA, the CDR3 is TGTGCCAGCAGTGAACGGGGTTCGGACCTAAACTATGGCTACACCTTC.

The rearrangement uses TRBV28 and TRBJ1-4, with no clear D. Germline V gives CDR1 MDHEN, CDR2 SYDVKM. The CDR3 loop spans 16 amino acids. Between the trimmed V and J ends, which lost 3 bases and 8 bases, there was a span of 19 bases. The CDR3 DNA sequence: TGTGCCAGCAGTTTTTCCCCGGCAGCCCTCGGGGAAAAACTGTTTTTT. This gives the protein CASSFSPAALGEKLFF.

CDR3 loop: CASSHGAGNEQFF. Here the CDR3 DNA reads TGCGCCAGCAGCCACGGAGCGGGCAATGAGCAGTTCTTC. The chain employs TRBV4-3 and TRBJ2-1; D perhaps matches TRBD2 (6 bases). From germline, CDR1 is LGHNA and CDR2 YSLEER. V dropped 3 bases and J dropped 6 bases, with 9 bases sitting between them. The CDR3 sequence is 13 residues long.